These 22 T cell receptor beta chains came from one sample sequenced in a study of T cells in tumors after PD-1 blockade. Data came from immunoSEQ multiplex PCR; TCRdb stores just in-frame clones and leaves some out. The sample carries around 51,000 clones, around 85% recorded once. The specimen was PBMCs, collected before anti-PD-1 treatment. These receptors were taken from a human donor with basal cell carcinoma.

V usage is TRBV7-2 and J usage is TRBJ2-5, with D perhaps matching TRBD1 (6 bases). The CDR3 runs 11 residues. Germline assignment: CDR1 SGHTA and CDR2 FQGNSA. The germline V and J ends were trimmed by 3 bases and 10 bases, with 9 bases remaining between them. Written as DNA, the CDR3 is TGTGCCAGCAGCTTCAGGGGCGGCCAGTACTTC. Protein sequence: CASSFRGGQYF.

The chain couples TRBV30 to TRBJ2-1; 10 bases match TRBD1. This CDR3 spans 14 amino acids. The germline CDR1 and CDR2 sequences are GTSNPN and SVGIG (reference sequence). The V segment lost 4 bases and the J segment 6 bases; nucleotides outside the gene matches: 6. The CDR3 coding sequence is TGTGCCTGGAACCCCGGGACAGGGGTCAATGAGCAGTTCTTC. Its protein product is CAWNPGTGVNEQFF.

The chain combines TRBV28 with TRBJ1-2, with 7 bases lining up with TRBD1. Losses at the gene ends were 4 bases for V and 4 bases for J; bases not matched to a gene: 3. The germline gives CDR1 MDHEN, CDR2 SYDVKM. This CDR3 has 13 amino acids. As DNA, the CDR3 is TGTGCCAGCAGTTCCGGGACAGTCTATGGCTACACCTTC. It codes for CASSSGTVYGYTF.

This clone was observed a single time. V and J are TRBV6-6 and TRBJ1-3; no reliable D call. The CDR3 consists of 14 residues. Trimming shortened V by 4 bases and J by 0 bases, and 7 bases separated the two germline ends. Germline V gene lookup returns CDR1 MNHNY and CDR2 SVGAGI (reference sequence). The CDR3 coding sequence is TGTGCCAGCAGTTTATGGGCCTCTGGAAACACCATATATTTT. Translated: CASSLWASGNTIYF.

This clone was seen only once. The chain couples TRBV3-1 (or the pseudogene TRBV3-2) to TRBJ2-3; 10 bases are shared with TRBD2. In germline, CDR1 is LGHDT, CDR2 YNNKEL (reference sequence). This CDR3 comprises 19 residues. V dropped 1 base and J dropped 4; count of bases not matched to a gene: 14. CDR3 residues: CASSQVGYELAGRPDTQYF. The CDR3 bases are TGTGCCAGCAGCCAAGTCGGTTATGAACTAGCGGGGCGCCCAGATACGCAGTATTTT.

J is TRBJ1-2 and V is TRBV19; the D is unclear. The CDR3 is made up of 15 amino acids. V gave up 4 bases and J gave up 0 bases, with 12 bases separating them. The germline V gene encodes CDR1 LNHDA and CDR2 SQIVND (reference sequence). CDR3 nucleotide sequence: TGTGCCAGTAGTAACCCCACACGGGCTAACTATGGCTACACCTTC. Translated, it gives CASSNPTRANYGYTF.

The chain joins TRBV29-1 to TRBJ1-1, with D maybe TRBD1 (6 bases). This CDR3 contains 13 residues. V lost 4 bases, J lost 3 bases, and 12 bases lay in between. Germline lookup yields CDR1 SQVTM and CDR2 ANQGSEA. This CDR3 reads CSVAGAGDTEAFF. The CDR3 coding sequence is TGCAGCGTTGCAGGGGCTGGTGACACTGAAGCTTTCTTT. Full variable domain (missing parts from reference TRBV29-1 and TRBJ1-1): SAVISQKPSRDICQRGTSLTIQCQVDSQVTMMFWYRQQPGQSLTLIATANQGSEATYESGFVIDKFPISRPNLTFSTLTVSNMSPEDSSIYLCSVAGAGDTEAFFGQGTRLTVV.

CDR3 in DNA: TGTGCCAGCAGCTCTAACATGAACACTGAAGCTTTCTTT. It translates to CASSSNMNTEAFF. The chain combines TRBV7-2 with TRBJ1-1, with no clear D. Trimming took 4 bases from V and 0 from J, leaving 6 bases between them. Germline assignment: CDR1 SGHTA and CDR2 FQGNSA. The CDR3 covers 13 residues.

The chain is built from TRBV7-9 and TRBJ1-6; a possible D gene is TRBD1 (5 bases). Germline V lookup: CDR1 SEHNR, CDR2 FQNEAQ (reference sequence). This CDR3 spans 15 amino acids. V was cut by 5 bases and J by 11 bases, with 19 bases left in between. The CDR3 spells CASSRDQDSYPPLHF. CDR3 sequence (DNA): TGTGCCAGCAGCCGTGACCAAGACAGTTATCCACCCCTCCACTTT.

This chain joins TRBV7-7 and TRBJ2-1; 13 bases fit TRBD2. The CDR3 sequence is 17 residues long. The germline V gene encodes CDR1 SSHAT and CDR2 FNYEAQ (reference sequence). The J segment lost 7 bases and the V segment lost 0 bases, leaving 6 bases of the junction unmatched. The CDR3 region is CASSLAATSGGPNEQFF. CDR3 nucleotides: TGTGCCAGCAGCTTAGCGGCGACTAGCGGGGGGCCTAATGAGCAGTTCTTC.

The rearrangement joins TRBV6-1 to TRBJ2-5; TRBD2 agrees at 8 bases. Germline loops: CDR1 MNHNS, CDR2 SASEGT. With 1 base clipped from V and 5 bases from J, the junction kept 15 bases outside the gene matches. This CDR3 is built from 18 residues. The CDR3, as DNA: TGTGCCAGCAGTGAAGTTCTTATTTCGGGGGGGGGCCGCGAGACCCAGTACTTC. Translating gives CASSEVLISGGGRETQYF.

This chain joins TRBV15 and TRBJ1-1; a possible D gene is TRBD1 (6 bases). Trimming stripped 4 bases from V and 0 bases from J, with 12 bases between. Germline assignment: CDR1 LNHNV and CDR2 YYDKDF (reference sequence). This CDR3 comprises 15 residues. The CDR3 bases are TGTGCCACCAGCAAAACGGACAGAATGAACACTGAAGCTTTCTTT. This gives the protein CATSKTDRMNTEAFF.

J is TRBJ2-5 and V is TRBV30; D might be TRBD1 (7 bases). From germline, CDR1 is GTSNPN and CDR2 SVGIG (reference sequence). The V and J ends lost 3 bases and 5 bases respectively, with 13 bases between them. The CDR3 is 13 amino acids. CDR3 bases: TGTGCCTGGAGCTTCGCAGGGGGGGAGACCCAGTACTTC. Its translation: CAWSFAGGETQYF.

The chain is built from TRBV19 and TRBJ1-4; D gene ambiguous. The CDR3 runs to 15 residues. V was clipped by 9 bases and J by 0 bases, with 14 bases between them. Germline V gene lookup returns CDR1 LNHDA and CDR2 SQIVND (reference sequence). The CDR3 DNA is TGTGCCAGCAGAAACGGGAGAGCAACTAATGAAAAACTGTTTTTT. This encodes CASRNGRATNEKLFF.

This chain links TRBV20-1 with TRBJ1-2; D perhaps matches TRBD1 (5 bases). V was shortened by 3 bases and J by 4 bases, with 18 bases between the two germline ends. Germline-derived CDR1 and CDR2 are DFQATT and SNEGSKA (reference sequence). This CDR3 has 15 amino acids. The CDR3 nucleotides are TGCAGTGCTAGTGATGACAGCCTTGGGAGCTATGGCTACACCTTC. This codes for CSASDDSLGSYGYTF.

The chain couples TRBV12-3 or TRBV12-4 to TRBJ1-2; 7 nucleotides line up with TRBD1. This CDR3 has 13 residues. Trimming at V came to 3 bases and at J to 4 bases, leaving 2 bases not matched to a gene. The CDR3 sequence: CASSLGQTYGYTF. CDR3 nucleotides: TGTGCCAGCAGTTTGGGACAGACCTATGGCTACACCTTC.

The V gene is TRBV14, the J gene TRBJ1-2; 7 bases align to TRBD1. Germline assignment: CDR1 SGHDN and CDR2 FVKESK. After removal of 5 bases from V and 1 base from J, the junction contained 10 bases not matched to a gene. This CDR3 comprises 16 residues. DNA of the CDR3: TGTGCCAGCAGCTACAGGACAGGAGCCCTTAACTATGGCTACACCTTC. Protein sequence: CASSYRTGALNYGYTF.

V usage is TRBV6-5 and J usage is TRBJ1-3; weak D call: TRBD1 (5 bases). The V and J ends lost 5 bases and 0 bases respectively, with 11 bases between them. The CDR3 length is 15 residues. Germline V CDR1 and CDR2: MNHEY, SVGAGI. This CDR3 reads CASSISGLSGNTIYF. The CDR3 DNA is TGTGCCAGCAGTATATCAGGGCTCTCTGGAAACACCATATATTTT.

This rearrangement joins TRBV9 to TRBJ2-7, with a tentative D call TRBD1 (6 bases). V was trimmed by 1 base and J by 1 base, leaving 9 bases between them. CDR1 is SGDLS and CDR2 is YYNGEE in the germline V gene. The CDR3 totals 14 residues. The DNA of the CDR3 is TGTGCCAGCAGCGTACAGGGGAAATCCTACGAGCAGTACTTC. It encodes CASSVQGKSYEQYF.

This clone was observed a few times. The rearrangement joins TRBV4-1 to TRBJ1-6; tentative D call: TRBD1 (6 bases). The germline CDR1 and CDR2 sequences are MGHRA and YSYEKL. Between the trimmed V and J ends, which lost 3 bases and 0 bases, there was a span of 18 bases. The CDR3 contains 19 residues. The CDR3 loop is CASSQGDNRANSYNSPLHF. The CDR3, as DNA: TGCGCCAGCAGCCAGGGTGATAACAGGGCAAACTCCTATAATTCACCCCTCCACTTT.

The genes are TRBV3-1 (or the pseudogene TRBV3-2) and TRBJ2-3; TRBD2 matches at 8 bases. The CDR3 sequence is 15 residues long. V dropped 7 bases and J dropped 4; count of bases not matched to a gene: 10. Germline loops: CDR1 LGHDT, CDR2 YNNKEL (reference sequence). CDR3 DNA sequence: TGTGCCAGCACATACGGGGGGGCCAGGGCAGATACGCAGTATTTT. Protein sequence: CASTYGGARADTQYF.

This clone was seen only once. V gene TRBV5-1 combines with J gene TRBJ1-6; TRBD1 matches 8 bases. The junction had 8 bases not matched to a gene; V was cut back by 4 bases and J by 5 bases. The CDR3 totals 16 residues. Germline V gene lookup returns CDR1 SGHRS and CDR2 YFSETQ. The chain's CDR3 is CASSRTGTGDNSPLHF. For the CDR3, the DNA is TGCGCCAGCAGCCGAACCGGGACAGGTGATAATTCACCCCTCCACTTT.